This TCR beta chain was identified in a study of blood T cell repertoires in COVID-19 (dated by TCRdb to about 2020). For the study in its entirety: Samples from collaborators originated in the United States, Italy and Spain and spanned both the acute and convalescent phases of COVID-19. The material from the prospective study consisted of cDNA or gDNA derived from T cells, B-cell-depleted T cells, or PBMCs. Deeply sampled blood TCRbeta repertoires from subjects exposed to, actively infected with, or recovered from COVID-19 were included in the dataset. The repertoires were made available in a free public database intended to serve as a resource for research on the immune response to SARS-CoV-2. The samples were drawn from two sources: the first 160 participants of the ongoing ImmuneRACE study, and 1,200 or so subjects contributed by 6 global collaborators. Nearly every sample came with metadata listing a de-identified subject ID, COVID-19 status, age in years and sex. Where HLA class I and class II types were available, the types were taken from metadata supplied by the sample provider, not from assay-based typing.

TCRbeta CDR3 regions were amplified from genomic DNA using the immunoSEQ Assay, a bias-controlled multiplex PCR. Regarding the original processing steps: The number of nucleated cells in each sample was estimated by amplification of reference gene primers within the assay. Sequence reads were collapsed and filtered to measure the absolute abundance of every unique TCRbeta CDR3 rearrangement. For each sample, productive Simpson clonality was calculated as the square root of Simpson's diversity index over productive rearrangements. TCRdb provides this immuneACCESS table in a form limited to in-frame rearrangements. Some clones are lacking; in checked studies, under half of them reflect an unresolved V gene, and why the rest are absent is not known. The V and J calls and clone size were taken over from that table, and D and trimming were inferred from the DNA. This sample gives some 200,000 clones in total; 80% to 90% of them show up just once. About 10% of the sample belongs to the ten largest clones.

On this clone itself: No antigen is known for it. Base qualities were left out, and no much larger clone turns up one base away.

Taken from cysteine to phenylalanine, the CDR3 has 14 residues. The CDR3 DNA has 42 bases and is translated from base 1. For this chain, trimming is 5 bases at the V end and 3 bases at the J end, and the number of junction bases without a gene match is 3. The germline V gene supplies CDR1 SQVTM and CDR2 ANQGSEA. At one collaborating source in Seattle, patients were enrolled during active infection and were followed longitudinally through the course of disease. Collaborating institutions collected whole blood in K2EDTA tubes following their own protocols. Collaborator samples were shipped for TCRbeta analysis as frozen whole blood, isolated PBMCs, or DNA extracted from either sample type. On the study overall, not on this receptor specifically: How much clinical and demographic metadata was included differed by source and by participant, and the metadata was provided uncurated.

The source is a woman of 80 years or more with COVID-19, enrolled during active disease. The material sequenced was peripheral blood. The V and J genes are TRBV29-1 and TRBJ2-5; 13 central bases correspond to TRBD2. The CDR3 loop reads CSVTGLAGKETQYF. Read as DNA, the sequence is TGCAGCGTTACGGGACTAGCGGGAAAAGAGACCCAGTACTTC.